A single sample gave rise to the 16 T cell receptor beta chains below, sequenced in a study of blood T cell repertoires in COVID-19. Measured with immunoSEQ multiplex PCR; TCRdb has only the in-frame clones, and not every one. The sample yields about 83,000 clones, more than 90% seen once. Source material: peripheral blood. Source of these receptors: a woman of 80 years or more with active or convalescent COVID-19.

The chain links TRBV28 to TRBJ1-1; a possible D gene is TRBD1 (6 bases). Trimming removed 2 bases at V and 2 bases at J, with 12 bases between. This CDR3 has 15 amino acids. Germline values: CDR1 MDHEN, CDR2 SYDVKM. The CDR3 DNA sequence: TGTGCCAGCAGTTTAATCTCGGACAGAAACACTGAAGCTTTCTTT. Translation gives CASSLISDRNTEAFF. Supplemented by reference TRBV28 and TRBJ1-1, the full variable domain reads DVKVTQSSRYLVKRTGEKVFLECVQDMDHENMFWYRQDPGLGLRLIYFSYDVKMKEKGDIPEGYSVSREKKERFSLILESASTNQTSMYLCASSLISDRNTEAFFGQGTRLTVV.

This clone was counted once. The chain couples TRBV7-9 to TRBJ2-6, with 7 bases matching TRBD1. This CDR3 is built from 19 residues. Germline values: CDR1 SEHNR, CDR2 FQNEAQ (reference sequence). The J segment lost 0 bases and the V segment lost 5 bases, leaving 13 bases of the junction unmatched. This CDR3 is CASSTRTGQLSSGANVLTF. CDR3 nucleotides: TGTGCCAGCAGCACGAGGACGGGACAGCTCTCCTCTGGGGCCAACGTCCTGACTTTC.

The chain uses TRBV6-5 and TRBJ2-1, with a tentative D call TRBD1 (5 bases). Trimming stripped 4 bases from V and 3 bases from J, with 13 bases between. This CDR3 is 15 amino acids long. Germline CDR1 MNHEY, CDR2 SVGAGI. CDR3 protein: CASSFPRQGYNEQFF. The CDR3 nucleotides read TGTGCCAGCAGTTTCCCCAGGCAGGGCTACAATGAGCAGTTCTTC.

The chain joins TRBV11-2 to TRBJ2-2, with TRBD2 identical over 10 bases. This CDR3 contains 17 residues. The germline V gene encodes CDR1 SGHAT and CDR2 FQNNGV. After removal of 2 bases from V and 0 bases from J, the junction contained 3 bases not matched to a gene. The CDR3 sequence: CASSLRSGGANTGELFF. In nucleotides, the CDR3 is TGTGCCAGCAGCTTACGGAGCGGGGGGGCGAACACCGGGGAGCTGTTTTTT. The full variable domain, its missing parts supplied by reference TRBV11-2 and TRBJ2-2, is EAGVAQSPRYKIIEKRQSVAFWCNPISGHATLYWYQQILGQGPKLLIQFQNNGVVDDSQLPKDRFSAERLKGVDSTLKIQPAKLEDSAVYLCASSLRSGGANTGELFFGEGSRLTVL.

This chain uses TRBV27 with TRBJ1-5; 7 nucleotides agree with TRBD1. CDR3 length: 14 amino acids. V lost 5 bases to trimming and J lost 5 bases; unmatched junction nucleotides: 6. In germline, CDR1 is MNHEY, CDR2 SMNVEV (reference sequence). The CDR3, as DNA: TGTGCCAGCAGTACTAGACAGGGCGATCAGCCCCAGCATTTT. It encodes CASSTRQGDQPQHF.

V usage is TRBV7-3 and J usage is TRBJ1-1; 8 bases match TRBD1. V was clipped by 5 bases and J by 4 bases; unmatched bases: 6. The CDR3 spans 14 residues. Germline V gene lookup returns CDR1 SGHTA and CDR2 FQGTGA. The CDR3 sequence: CASSPRTGPTEAFF. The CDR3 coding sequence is TGTGCCAGCAGCCCCCGGACAGGGCCCACTGAAGCTTTCTTT. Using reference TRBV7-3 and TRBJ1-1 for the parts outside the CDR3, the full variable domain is GAGVSQTPSNKVTEKGKYVELRCDPISGHTALYWYRQSLGQGPEFLIYFQGTGAADDSGLPNDRFFAVRPEGSVSTLKIQRTERGDSAVYLCASSPRTGPTEAFFGQGTRLTVV.

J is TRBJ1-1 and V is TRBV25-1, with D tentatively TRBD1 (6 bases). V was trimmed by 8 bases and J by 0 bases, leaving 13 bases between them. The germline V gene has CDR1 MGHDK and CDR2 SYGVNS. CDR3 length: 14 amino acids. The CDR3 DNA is TGTGCCAGCCTTCCCAGGGGTATGAACACTGAAGCTTTCTTT. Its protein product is CASLPRGMNTEAFF.

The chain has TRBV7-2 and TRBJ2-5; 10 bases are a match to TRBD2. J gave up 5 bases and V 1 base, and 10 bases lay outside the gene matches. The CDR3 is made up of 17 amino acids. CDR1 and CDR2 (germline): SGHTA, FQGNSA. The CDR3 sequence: CASSLGASGGPRETQYF. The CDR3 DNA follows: TGTGCCAGCAGCTTAGGAGCTAGCGGGGGACCTCGGGAGACCCAGTACTTC.

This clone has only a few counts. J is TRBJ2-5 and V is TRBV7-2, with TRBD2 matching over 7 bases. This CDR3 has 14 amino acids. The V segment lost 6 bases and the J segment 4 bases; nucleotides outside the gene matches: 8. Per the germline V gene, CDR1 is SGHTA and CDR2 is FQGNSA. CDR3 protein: CASRATGGTETQYF. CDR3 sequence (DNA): TGTGCCAGCAGGGCCACCGGGGGGACAGAGACCCAGTACTTC.

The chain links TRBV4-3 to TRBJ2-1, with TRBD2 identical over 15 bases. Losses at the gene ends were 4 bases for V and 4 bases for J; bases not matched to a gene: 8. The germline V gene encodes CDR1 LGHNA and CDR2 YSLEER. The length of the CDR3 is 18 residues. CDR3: CASSRRGLAGGAYNEQFF. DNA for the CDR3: TGCGCCAGCAGCCGGAGGGGACTAGCGGGGGGCGCTTACAATGAGCAGTTCTTC.

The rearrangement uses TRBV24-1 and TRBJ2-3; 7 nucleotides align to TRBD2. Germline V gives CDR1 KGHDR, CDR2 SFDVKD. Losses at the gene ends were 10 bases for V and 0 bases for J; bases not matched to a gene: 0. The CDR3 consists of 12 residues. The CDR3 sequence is CATGGSTDTQYF. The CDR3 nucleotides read TGTGCCACGGGGGGGAGCACAGATACGCAGTATTTT.

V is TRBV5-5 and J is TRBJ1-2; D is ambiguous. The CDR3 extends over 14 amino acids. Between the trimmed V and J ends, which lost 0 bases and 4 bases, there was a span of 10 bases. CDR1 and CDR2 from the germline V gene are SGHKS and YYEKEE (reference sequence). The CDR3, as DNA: TGTGCCAGCAGCTTGGCAGCAGGAACCTATGGCTACACCTTC. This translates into CASSLAAGTYGYTF.

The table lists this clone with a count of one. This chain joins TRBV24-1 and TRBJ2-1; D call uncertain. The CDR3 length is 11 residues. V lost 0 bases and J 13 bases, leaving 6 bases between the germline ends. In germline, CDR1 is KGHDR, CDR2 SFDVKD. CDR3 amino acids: CATSDLRFQFF. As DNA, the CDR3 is TGTGCCACCAGTGATTTGCGGTTCCAGTTCTTC.

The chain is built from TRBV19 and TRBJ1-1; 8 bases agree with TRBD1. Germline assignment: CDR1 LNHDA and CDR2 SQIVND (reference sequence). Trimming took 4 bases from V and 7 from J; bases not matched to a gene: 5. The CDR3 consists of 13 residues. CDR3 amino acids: CASSTTGGYEAFF. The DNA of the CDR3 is TGTGCCAGTAGTACCACAGGGGGATATGAAGCTTTCTTT.

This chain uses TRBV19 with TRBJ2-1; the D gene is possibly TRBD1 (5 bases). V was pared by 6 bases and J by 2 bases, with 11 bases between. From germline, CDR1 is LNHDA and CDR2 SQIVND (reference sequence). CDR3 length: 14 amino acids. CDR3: CASSDGAAYNEQFF. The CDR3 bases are TGTGCCAGTAGCGATGGGGCAGCCTACAATGAGCAGTTCTTC.

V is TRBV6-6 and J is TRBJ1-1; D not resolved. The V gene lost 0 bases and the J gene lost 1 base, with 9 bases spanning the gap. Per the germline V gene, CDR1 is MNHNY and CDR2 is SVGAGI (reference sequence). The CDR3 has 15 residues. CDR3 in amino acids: CASSYSAQENTEAFF. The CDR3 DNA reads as TGTGCCAGCAGTTACTCGGCCCAGGAGAACACTGAAGCTTTCTTT.